A selection of T cell receptor beta chains follows, all from one sample in a study of CD8 T cells in ankylosing spondylitis. Each CDR3 protein is one row after TCRdb ran MiXCR on the 5' RACE reads. In the table there are about 30,000 distinct CDR3 sequences, about 29% of which are singletons. The sequenced material came from synovial fluid, either unsorted or a sorted T cell fraction (not recorded which). These receptors all stem from a male donor with ankylosing spondylitis. Both conserved end residues are part of each CDR3. The D gene is left open where the match is weak. Not every row has a clone size; where given, it reads once, few, many or a size class.

d_call: TRBD2; v_call: TRBV5-1; j_call: TRBJ2-3; clone_size: few; cdr3_nt: TGCGCCAGCAGCTTGTGGGCGGGAGGGCCCACAGATACGCAGTATTTT; cdr3_aa: CASSLWAGGPTDTQYF
d_call: -; v_call: TRBV7-9; j_call: TRBJ2-2; clone_size: -; cdr3_nt: TGTGCCAACCGGGACGATCAATCCGGGGAGCTGTTTTTT; cdr3_aa: CANRDDQSGELFF
d_call: TRBD1; v_call: TRBV3-1; j_call: TRBJ2-5; clone_size: -; cdr3_nt: TGTGCCAGCAGCCAAGGGGGGGACAGGGTAGGGACCCAGTACTTC; cdr3_aa: CASSQGGDRVGTQYF
d_call: -; v_call: TRBV20-1; j_call: TRBJ2-3; clone_size: few; cdr3_nt: TGCAGTGCAACTGAAAGGACCGGGGGGCCCACAGATACGCAGTATTTT; cdr3_aa: CSATERTGGPTDTQYF
d_call: TRBD2; v_call: TRBV5-6; j_call: TRBJ2-7; clone_size: -; cdr3_nt: TGTGCCAGCAGCTTGGAACTAGCGGGAGTCTACGAGCAGTACTTC; cdr3_aa: CASSLELAGVYEQYF
d_call: TRBD1; v_call: TRBV29-1; j_call: TRBJ1-2; clone_size: many; cdr3_nt: TGCAGCGCCGGGACAGGGGACGGCTATGGCTACACCTTC; cdr3_aa: CSAGTGDGYGYTF
d_call: -; v_call: TRBV20-1; j_call: TRBJ2-2; clone_size: -; cdr3_nt: TGCAGTGCTAGGGCGGAGAACACCGGGGAGCTGTTTTTT; cdr3_aa: CSARAENTGELFF
d_call: -; v_call: TRBV11-2; j_call: TRBJ2-2; clone_size: -; cdr3_nt: TGTGCCAGCAGCCGCGGAGGGGGCTTCGGGGAGCTGTTTTTT; cdr3_aa: CASSRGGGFGELFF
d_call: -; v_call: TRBV9; j_call: TRBJ2-3; clone_size: many; cdr3_nt: TGTGCCAGCAGCGTACGAGGGGGCACAGATACGCAGTATTTT; cdr3_aa: CASSVRGGTDTQYF
d_call: -; v_call: TRBV15; j_call: TRBJ2-3; clone_size: -; cdr3_nt: TGTGCCACCAGCAGACTACGAGGAGATACGCAGTATTTT; cdr3_aa: CATSRLRGDTQYF
d_call: TRBD1; v_call: TRBV2; j_call: TRBJ1-4; clone_size: medium-sized; cdr3_nt: TGTGCCAGCAGTGAGTCAATGGGACAGCCTAATGAAAAACTGTTTTTT; cdr3_aa: CASSESMGQPNEKLFF
d_call: TRBD1; v_call: TRBV11-1; j_call: TRBJ2-5; clone_size: -; cdr3_nt: TGTGCCAGCAGCTTACGGTACAGGGGTTGGGAGACCCAGTACTTC; cdr3_aa: CASSLRYRGWETQYF
d_call: TRBD2; v_call: TRBV6-1; j_call: TRBJ2-3; clone_size: many; cdr3_nt: TGTGCCAGCAGTGAAGATGGGGGGGGCACAGATACGCAGTATTTT; cdr3_aa: CASSEDGGGTDTQYF
d_call: -; v_call: TRBV6-6; j_call: TRBJ2-3; clone_size: -; cdr3_nt: TGTGCCAGCAGACCCGGGACTCTGATCCGCACAGATACGCAATATTTT; cdr3_aa: CASRPGTLIRTDTQYF
d_call: -; v_call: TRBV5-1; j_call: TRBJ2-3; clone_size: many; cdr3_nt: TGCGCCAGCAGCTTGGAGACGGAAGGATCTAGCACAGATACGCAGTATTTT; cdr3_aa: CASSLETEGSSTDTQYF
d_call: TRBD2; v_call: TRBV18; j_call: TRBJ2-7; clone_size: -; cdr3_nt: TGTGCCAGCTCACCCAGAGTAGCGGGAGGACTGGAGCAGTACTTC; cdr3_aa: CASSPRVAGGLEQYF
d_call: -; v_call: TRBV15; j_call: TRBJ2-1; clone_size: -; cdr3_nt: TGTGCCACCAGCTTTTTACATAACTCCTACAATGAGCAGTTCTTC; cdr3_aa: CATSFLHNSYNEQFF
d_call: TRBD2; v_call: TRBV5-8; j_call: TRBJ2-7; clone_size: -; cdr3_nt: TGTGCCAGCAGCCCGGCCGGAGTAGCGGGAGGGCCTTGGGAGCAGTACTTC; cdr3_aa: CASSPAGVAGGPWEQYF
d_call: -; v_call: TRBV4-2; j_call: TRBJ2-1; clone_size: -; cdr3_nt: TGTGCCAGCAGCCAAGCTCTCGACTCCTACAATGAGCAGTTCTTC; cdr3_aa: CASSQALDSYNEQFF
d_call: -; v_call: TRBV19; j_call: TRBJ2-1; clone_size: -; cdr3_nt: TGTGCCAGTAGTATAATTCAAGGGGCCTACAATGAGCAGTTCTTC; cdr3_aa: CASSIIQGAYNEQFF
d_call: -; v_call: TRBV27; j_call: TRBJ1-5; clone_size: few; cdr3_nt: TGTGCCAGCAGTTTAAGGACAGCCAATCAGCCCCAGCATTTT; cdr3_aa: CASSLRTANQPQHF
d_call: TRBD2; v_call: TRBV7-2; j_call: TRBJ2-1; clone_size: few; cdr3_nt: TGTGCCAGCAGCCCCGAGACTAGCGGGAGCCAAAATGAGCAGTTCTTC; cdr3_aa: CASSPETSGSQNEQFF
d_call: -; v_call: TRBV6-2/TRBV6-3; j_call: TRBJ1-2; clone_size: -; cdr3_nt: TGTGCCAGCACGCAAGGAGTGTATGGCTACACCTTC; cdr3_aa: CASTQGVYGYTF
d_call: -; v_call: TRBV5-5; j_call: TRBJ2-7; clone_size: -; cdr3_nt: TGTGCCAGCAGCTTGGCTGGGGGGTGGGGGAAGCAGTACTTC; cdr3_aa: CASSLAGGWGKQYF
d_call: -; v_call: TRBV24-1; j_call: TRBJ2-2; clone_size: -; cdr3_nt: -; cdr3_aa: CATSDERANTGELFFF
d_call: TRBD2; v_call: TRBV7-8; j_call: TRBJ2-1; clone_size: -; cdr3_nt: TGTGCCAGCAGCCAAACTAGCGGGAGTCGGGATGAGCAGTTCTTC; cdr3_aa: CASSQTSGSRDEQFF
d_call: TRBD1; v_call: TRBV12-3/TRBV12-4; j_call: TRBJ2-7; clone_size: -; cdr3_nt: TGTGCCAGCAGCCCCGGACAGGGGCCCTACGAGCAGTACTTC; cdr3_aa: CASSPGQGPYEQYF
d_call: -; v_call: TRBV13; j_call: TRBJ1-5; clone_size: -; cdr3_nt: TGTGCCAACAGCTTAGGGCAGGCGAGCAATCAGCCCCAGCATTTT; cdr3_aa: CANSLGQASNQPQHF
d_call: -; v_call: TRBV6-6; j_call: TRBJ2-1; clone_size: -; cdr3_nt: TGTGCCAGCCGGTATGAGACCCATGAGCAGTTCTTC; cdr3_aa: CASRYETHEQFF
d_call: -; v_call: TRBV9; j_call: TRBJ1-5; clone_size: -; cdr3_nt: TGTGCCAGCAGCCCAGGAGGCGCCGCTGGCCATCAGCCCCAGCATTTT; cdr3_aa: CASSPGGAAGHQPQHF
d_call: -; v_call: TRBV6-1; j_call: TRBJ2-5; clone_size: -; cdr3_nt: TGTGCCAGCAGTGAAATGGCAGGGTCGAAAGAGACCCAGTACTTC; cdr3_aa: CASSEMAGSKETQYF
d_call: TRBD2; v_call: TRBV20-1; j_call: TRBJ2-5; clone_size: -; cdr3_nt: TGCAGTGCTAGAGATGGCACTAGCGGGAGGGCCTTAGAGACCCAGTACTTC; cdr3_aa: CSARDGTSGRALETQYF
d_call: TRBD2; v_call: TRBV20-1; j_call: TRBJ2-1; clone_size: few; cdr3_nt: TGCAGTGCTACCCTAGCGGGAGACTACAATGAGCAGTTCTTC; cdr3_aa: CSATLAGDYNEQFF
d_call: -; v_call: TRBV24-1; j_call: TRBJ2-1; clone_size: -; cdr3_nt: TGTGCCTCCACCTCCGCGCGGATTTACAATGAGCAGTTCTTC; cdr3_aa: CASTSARIYNEQFF
d_call: -; v_call: TRBV20-1; j_call: TRBJ2-3; clone_size: few; cdr3_nt: TGCAGTGCTAGATCCAAGCCGGGACATCACACAGATACGCAGTATTTT; cdr3_aa: CSARSKPGHHTDTQYF
d_call: TRBD2; v_call: TRBV11-2; j_call: TRBJ2-1; clone_size: -; cdr3_nt: TGTGCCAGCAGCTTAGAGTTTAGCGGGAGTAAGTACAATGAGCAGTTCTTC; cdr3_aa: CASSLEFSGSKYNEQFF